The 26 T cell receptor beta chains below all came from one sample that was sequenced in a study of spatial heterogeneity in lung cancer. General study points: Tumors with more nonsynonymous mutations had more expanded intratumoral alpha and beta TCRs.

Described time point: sample taken at primary tumor resection. No antigen has been identified for these receptors. TCRdb fed the 5' RACE reads into MiXCR, producing one record per CDR3 protein. Seen here are about 690 distinct CDR3 sequences, roughly 26% observed once, and the top ten hold roughly 19%. The sequenced sample was lung tumor tissue, obtained at surgery. These receptors all stem from a male donor with early-stage non-small cell lung cancer.

The chain joins TRBV18 to TRBJ2-7, with 9 positions matching TRBD1. Germline V lookup: CDR1 KGHSH, CDR2 LQKENI. V trimming: 3 bases; J trimming: 3 bases; junction bases outside the gene matches: 6. This CDR3 is 15 amino acids long. The CDR3 loop is CASSPSGQGYYEQYF. The CDR3 coding sequence is TGTGCCAGCTCACCGTCGGGACAGGGCTACTACGAGCAGTACTTC.

Worth noting for this clonotype: Germline and junction disagree at one end, which may indicate a read error. The chain has TRBV7-9 and TRBJ2-1; TRBD2 is a possible D gene (6 bases). The length of the CDR3 is 11 residues. From germline, CDR1 is SEHNR and CDR2 FQNEAQ (reference sequence). Here the CDR3 reads CASSLDGGGSF. The CDR3 DNA sequence: TGTGCCAGCAGCTTAGATGGGGGAGGTTCCTTC.

To note about this clonotype: Mismatch with germline at one junction end may stem from a read error. V usage is TRBV7-3 and J usage is TRBJ2-1; a possible D gene is TRBD2 (6 bases). The germline V gene has CDR1 SGHTA and CDR2 FQGTGA. The CDR3 loop spans 16 amino acids. Written as DNA, the CDR3 is TGTGCCTGCAGCTTAGGCGGGGTGAACTCCTACAATGAGCAGTTCTTC. It translates to CACSLGGVNSYNEQFF.

This clonotype was seen once. V and J are TRBV5-1 and TRBJ2-1; D remains unclear. V gave up 5 bases and J gave up 11 bases, with 11 bases separating them. Germline values: CDR1 SGHRS, CDR2 YFSETQ. The CDR3 contains 11 residues. This CDR3 reads CASSEAVKQFF. The CDR3 DNA reads as TGCGCCAGCAGTGAGGCGGTGAAGCAGTTCTTC.

This clonotype was found a few times. This chain uses TRBV12-3 or TRBV12-4 with TRBJ2-2, with 11 bases that match TRBD2. The CDR3 runs to 19 residues. V lost 5 bases to trimming and J lost 0 bases; unmatched junction nucleotides: 11. CDR3 DNA: TGTGCCAGCAGTCAAAGGGGTCTAGCGGGAGGACCGAACACCGGGGAGCTGTTTTTT. Protein product: CASSQRGLAGGPNTGELFF.

This clonotype turned up a few times. V usage is TRBV7-6 and J usage is TRBJ2-5; D is unclear. V was pared by 5 bases and J by 5 bases, with 9 bases between. The CDR3 is 12 residues long. CDR1 and CDR2 (germline): SGHVS, FNYEAQ. CDR3 nucleotides: TGTGCCAGCAGCCGCGGAGAGGAGACCCAGTACTTC. Translating gives CASSRGEETQYF.

By its share, this clonotype is large. The CDR3 loop reads CASSQDRDRSYGYTF. CDR3 coding DNA: TGTGCCAGCAGCCAAGACCGGGACAGGTCCTATGGCTACACCTTC. The chain employs TRBV4-2 and TRBJ1-2; 8 bases agree with TRBD1. J lost 4 bases, V lost 0 bases, and 4 bases had no gene match. The CDR3 runs 15 residues. Germline V gene data show CDR1 as LGHNA and CDR2 as YNFKEQ.

This clonotype was picked up a small number of times. The V gene is TRBV11-3, the J gene TRBJ2-3; no reliable D call. The germline CDR1 and CDR2 sequences are SGHNT and YENEEA. CDR3 length: 12 amino acids. V was cut by 8 bases and J by 0 bases, with 6 bases left in between. This CDR3 reads CASEASTDTQYF. CDR3 DNA: TGTGCCAGCGAGGCGAGCACAGATACGCAGTATTTT.

This clonotype came up a few times. The genes are TRBV11-2 and TRBJ2-1; 8 bases agree with TRBD2. Trimming at V came to 8 bases and at J to 2 bases, leaving 11 bases not matched to a gene. CDR1 is SGHAT, CDR2 FQNNGV, per germline. The CDR3 sequence is 16 residues long. This chain's CDR3 is CASVKGVAGTYNEQFF. DNA for the CDR3: TGTGCCAGCGTCAAAGGGGTAGCGGGGACCTACAATGAGCAGTTCTTC.

The CDR3 loop is CSARDWGTSGVQETQYF. The CDR3 region has the DNA TGCAGTGCTAGAGATTGGGGGACTAGCGGGGTCCAAGAGACCCAGTACTTC. The chain uses TRBV20-1 and TRBJ2-5; 13 nucleotides match TRBD2. V dropped 0 bases and J dropped 1; count of bases not matched to a gene: 5. The CDR3 extends over 17 amino acids. The germline CDR1 and CDR2 sequences are DFQATT and SNEGSKA (reference sequence).

In this sample, this clonotype turned up a few times. The chain uses TRBV5-1 and TRBJ2-2; 8 positions match TRBD2. Trimming took 0 bases from V and 0 from J; bases not matched to a gene: 4. In germline, CDR1 is SGHRS, CDR2 YFSETQ. The CDR3 totals 17 residues. CDR3: CASSLVIAGTNTGELFF. The CDR3 DNA reads TGCGCCAGCAGCTTGGTGATAGCGGGGACGAACACCGGGGAGCTGTTTTTT.

This rearrangement joins TRBV6-1 to TRBJ1-1, with TRBD1 as a possible D gene (6 bases). This CDR3 is 14 amino acids long. The germline V and J ends were trimmed by 6 bases and 2 bases, with 13 bases remaining between them. Germline lookup yields CDR1 MNHNS and CDR2 SASEGT. CDR3 amino acids: CASRQGSENTEAFF. Written as DNA, the CDR3 is TGTGCCAGCAGACAGGGTTCCGAAAACACTGAAGCTTTCTTT.

In this sample, this clonotype is medium-sized (0.01 to 0.1%). An end of the junction differs from the germline gene, which may be a read error. The chain combines TRBV7-2 with TRBJ2-5; 9 bases align to TRBD2. The CDR3 totals 16 residues. The germline gives CDR1 SGHTA, CDR2 FQGNSA. DNA of the CDR3: TGTGCCAGAAGCTACCCGACTAGCGGATTTGAAGAGACCCAGTACTTC. This sequence encodes CARSYPTSGFEETQYF.

This clonotype ranks as large. One end of the junction varies from germline; a read error may be responsible. The V gene is TRBV12-3 or TRBV12-4, the J gene TRBJ2-1; 12 nucleotides line up with TRBD2. The CDR3 consists of 15 residues. CDR3 DNA: TGTGCCAGCAGTCTAGCGGGGGGGACTCTTAGTGAGCAGTTCTTC. It specifies CASSLAGGTLSEQFF.

Written as DNA, the CDR3 is TGTGCCAGCAGTTACTCGGTTCCTTGGGACCAAGGAGCTTTCTTT. It specifies CASSYSVPWDQGAFF. This chain uses TRBV6-5 with TRBJ1-1; possible D gene TRBD1, 5 bases. V gave up 0 bases and J gave up 10 bases, with 18 bases separating them. The germline V gene has CDR1 MNHEY and CDR2 SVGAGI. The CDR3 runs to 15 residues.

By proportion, this clonotype is medium-sized (0.01 to 0.1%). The junction does not match germline at one end; this may be a read error. The rearrangement links TRBV12-3 or TRBV12-4 to TRBJ2-7; possibly TRBD2 for D (6 bases). The CDR3 has 12 amino acids. In nucleotides, the CDR3 is TGTGCCAGTAGTTCGGGGGTTCGGGAGCAGTACTTC. Amino acid sequence: CASSSGVREQYF.

This clonotype is classed as large (0.1 to 1%). The chain combines TRBV7-2 with TRBJ2-1; 10 bases are a match to TRBD1. The V and J ends lost 4 bases and 9 bases, in that order; junction bases with no gene match: 9. The CDR3 extends over 15 amino acids. From germline, CDR1 is SGHTA and CDR2 FQGNSA. The CDR3 spells CASSYRQGASGEQFF. The CDR3 DNA reads as TGTGCCAGCAGCTACCGACAGGGGGCGTCGGGTGAGCAGTTCTTC.

This clonotype is medium-sized (0.01 to 0.1%) within its sample. This chain uses TRBV23-1 with TRBJ1-2; D not resolved. TRBV23-1 is an ORF for which the function is uncertain. The germline V and J ends were trimmed by 4 bases and 2 bases, with 8 bases remaining between them. This CDR3 region has 13 residues. This CDR3 reads CASSPDGNYGYTF. CDR3 bases: TGCGCCAGCAGTCCGGACGGAAACTATGGCTACACCTTC.

This clonotype was observed a handful of times. J is TRBJ1-2 and V is TRBV5-1; 10 nucleotides match TRBD1. Germline CDR1 SGHRS, CDR2 YFSETQ. V lost 0 bases to trimming and J lost 3 bases; unmatched junction nucleotides: 2. The CDR3 totals 15 residues. CDR3 protein: CASSLVGQGDYGYTF. The CDR3 DNA sequence: TGCGCCAGCAGCTTGGTTGGACAGGGGGACTATGGCTACACCTTC. Combining the CDR3 with reference TRBV5-1 and TRBJ1-2 gives the whole variable domain KAGVTQTPRYLIKTRGQQVTLSCSPISGHRSVSWYQQTPGQGLQFLFEYFSETQRNKGNFPGRFSGRQFSNSRSEMNVSTLELGDSALYLCASSLVGQGDYGYTFGSGTRLTVV.

This clonotype was observed a few times. The V gene is TRBV7-3, the J gene TRBJ2-1, with 10 nucleotides matching TRBD2. Germline V CDR1 and CDR2: SGHTA, FQGTGA. The CDR3 runs to 16 residues. Losses at the gene ends were 2 bases for V and 6 bases for J; bases not matched to a gene: 7. CDR3 in amino acids: CASSLQSSGSGNEQFF. CDR3 DNA sequence: TGTGCCAGCAGCTTACAGTCTAGCGGGAGTGGCAATGAGCAGTTCTTC.

This sequence joins TRBV11-2 and TRBJ2-5; TRBD2 matches 8 bases. Germline V gene sequence: CDR1 SGHAT, CDR2 FQNNGV. V lost 5 bases, J lost 5 bases, and 7 bases stayed unmatched. The CDR3 contains 14 residues. CDR3 coding DNA: TGTGCCAGCAGCCCCTGGGCGGGGGGCGAGACCCAGTACTTC. Amino acid sequence: CASSPWAGGETQYF.

This clonotype is medium-sized by share. The rearrangement joins TRBV3-1 to TRBJ2-2; no definite D call. Looked up from germline, CDR1 is LGHDT and CDR2 is YNNKEL (reference sequence). V shed 1 base and J shed 0 bases, with 3 bases lying between them. CDR3 length: 14 amino acids. The CDR3 DNA reads TGTGCCAGCAGCCAAGGATCGAACACCGGGGAGCTGTTTTTT. Protein product: CASSQGSNTGELFF.

This clonotype ranks as large. The V and J genes are TRBV20-1 and TRBJ2-3; possibly TRBD1 or TRBD2 for D (6 bases each). The V end was cut by 0 bases, the J end by 0 bases, with 22 bases between. CDR1 and CDR2 from the germline V gene are DFQATT and SNEGSKA (reference sequence). This CDR3 has 19 amino acids. This CDR3 is CSARDGRAWRGTSTDTQYF. Here the CDR3 DNA reads TGCAGTGCTAGAGATGGCCGTGCATGGAGGGGGACTAGCACAGATACGCAGTATTTT.

Judged by abundance, this clonotype is large. The gene calls are TRBV23-1 and TRBJ2-5; 7 positions match TRBD2. TRBV23-1 is given ORF status, its function remaining uncertain. Losses at the gene ends were 1 base for V and 6 bases for J; bases not matched to a gene: 11. The CDR3 length is 16 residues. In DNA form, the CDR3 reads TGCGCCAGCAGTCAATTCTGGGGGAGGGCCACGAAGACCCAGTACTTC. Its protein product is CASSQFWGRATKTQYF.

V gene TRBV10-3 combines with J gene TRBJ2-3; TRBD2 agrees at 11 bases. The CDR3 length is 15 residues. Germline values: CDR1 ENHRY, CDR2 SYGVKD. The trim removed 4 bases at V and 3 bases at J, leaving 3 bases unmatched. The CDR3 bases are TGTGCCATCAGTGGCCGACTAGCGGGAACAGATACGCAGTATTTT. This gives the protein CAISGRLAGTDTQYF.

The V call is TRBV27, the J call TRBJ2-2; D call uncertain. From germline, CDR1 is MNHEY and CDR2 SMNVEV (reference sequence). The V end lost 5 bases, the J end lost 2 bases, and 12 bases lay between the germline ends. The CDR3 has 15 amino acids. The CDR3 DNA reads TGTGCCAGCAGTACAATTATTAGTAACACCGGGGAGCTGTTTTTT. Its translation is CASSTIISNTGELFF.